Following are 23 T cell receptor beta chains from one sample sequenced in a study of blood T cell repertoires in COVID-19. The data were produced by immunoSEQ multiplex PCR, yet TCRdb's version contains in-frame clones alone and is incomplete. In the table there are over 70,000 clones, roughly three quarters of which are singletons. The sample was peripheral blood. Every receptor here comes from a woman older than 75 with acute or convalescent COVID-19.

The chain has TRBV7-2 and TRBJ2-7; 13 bases match TRBD2. With V trimmed by 5 bases and J by 3 bases, 7 bases remained unmatched. Germline V gives CDR1 SGHTA, CDR2 FQGNSA. The CDR3 consists of 16 residues. CDR3 in DNA: TGTGCCAGCAGCCCTGCCGGGACTAGCGGGAACTACGAGCAGTACTTC. This codes for CASSPAGTSGNYEQYF.

This chain links TRBV6-5 with TRBJ2-5; a weak D match, TRBD1 (5 bases). Looked up from germline, CDR1 is MNHEY and CDR2 is SVGAGI. V lost 2 bases and J 2 bases, leaving 9 bases between the germline ends. The CDR3 covers 14 residues. CDR3 in amino acids: CASSYVGQQETQYF. In DNA form, the CDR3 reads TGTGCCAGCAGTTACGTAGGACAACAAGAGACCCAGTACTTC.

The rearrangement uses TRBV20-1 and TRBJ2-5; the D is unclear. The CDR3 is made up of 10 amino acids. Germline CDR1 DFQATT, CDR2 SNEGSKA (reference sequence). V was shortened by 4 bases and J by 5 bases, with 5 bases between the two germline ends. The CDR3 coding sequence is TGCAGTGCTACGTCCGAGACCCAGTACTTC. It yields the protein CSATSETQYF.

The CDR3 sequence is CASSVGEYSGGAYEQYF. The DNA of the CDR3 is TGTGCCAGCAGCGTAGGGGAGTATAGCGGGGGGGCCTACGAGCAGTACTTC. The chain carries TRBV7-9 and TRBJ2-7; 11 bases map to TRBD2. V lost 5 bases and J lost 2; bases outside the gene matches: 11. The CDR3 spans 17 residues. Germline V gives CDR1 SEHNR, CDR2 FQNEAQ (reference sequence).

The chain couples TRBV6-4 to TRBJ1-2; no firm D call. The CDR3 runs to 13 residues. CDR1 MRHNA and CDR2 SNTAGT come from the germline V gene. Trimming shortened V by 0 bases and J by 5 bases, and 7 bases separated the two germline ends. Here the CDR3 reads CASSDSAGYGYTF. The CDR3 coding sequence is TGTGCCAGCAGTGACTCAGCGGGGTATGGCTACACCTTC.

The chain has TRBV9 and TRBJ2-2, with TRBD2 matching over 8 bases. Per the germline V gene, CDR1 is SGDLS and CDR2 is YYNGEE. CDR3 length equals 17 residues. The V segment lost 4 bases and the J segment 6 bases; nucleotides outside the gene matches: 14. The CDR3 DNA reads TGTGCCAGCAGCCCCCCACGAACAGCGGGGGTCTCCGGGGAGCTGTTTTTT. It specifies CASSPPRTAGVSGELFF.

This chain connects TRBV18 to TRBJ2-1, with D possibly TRBD1 on 6 matching bases. The CDR3 length is 12 residues. Germline lookup yields CDR1 KGHSH and CDR2 LQKENI. V was shortened by 3 bases and J by 10 bases, with 10 bases between the two germline ends. As DNA, the CDR3 is TGTGCCAGCTCACCTTATCAGGGGGAGCAGTTCTTC. This codes for CASSPYQGEQFF.

The chain joins TRBV27 to TRBJ2-1, with TRBD2 matching over 8 bases. After removal of 0 bases from V and 6 bases from J, the junction contained 16 bases not matched to a gene. Germline CDR1 MNHEY, CDR2 SMNVEV (reference sequence). This CDR3 has 19 residues. The CDR3 DNA follows: TGTGCCAGCAGTTTATCGAAGAGGTCGGGCCGGGAGGGCCGCAATGAGCAGTTCTTC. Amino acid sequence: CASSLSKRSGREGRNEQFF.

This chain connects TRBV7-8 to TRBJ2-1; 13 bases fit TRBD2. CDR3 length equals 16 residues. V shed 5 bases, J shed 7 bases, and the junction held 8 bases outside the gene matches. Germline assignment: CDR1 SGHVS and CDR2 FQNEAQ. The CDR3 DNA is TGTGCCAGCAGCCCTCTTACTAGCGGGGGGGGGAATGAGCAGTTCTTC. It yields the protein CASSPLTSGGGNEQFF.

The chain carries TRBV6-4 and TRBJ2-7; TRBD1 matches at 7 bases. The CDR3 length is 12 residues. Germline V gene lookup returns CDR1 MRHNA and CDR2 SNTAGT. The chain's CDR3 is CGEGDSHYEQYF. The CDR3 DNA reads TGTGGAGAGGGGGACAGCCACTACGAGCAGTACTTC.

This clone was observed a handful of times. V gene TRBV6-5 combines with J gene TRBJ1-3; D might be TRBD1 (5 bases). The CDR3 runs 15 residues. V was trimmed by 7 bases and J by 0 bases, leaving 13 bases between them. Germline V CDR1 and CDR2: MNHEY, SVGAGI. CDR3 in DNA: TGTGCCAGCAACAGCAGGGCCCTCTCTGGAAACACCATATATTTT. This translates into CASNSRALSGNTIYF.

The chain's CDR3 is CASSKGTSRGVSQYF. The CDR3 DNA reads as TGTGCCAGCAGCAAAGGGACTAGCCGAGGCGTTTCGCAGTATTTT. V usage is TRBV5-4 and J usage is TRBJ2-3; the match to TRBD2 covers 9 bases. The CDR3 extends over 15 amino acids. V was clipped by 4 bases and J by 10 bases; unmatched bases: 13. Germline lookup yields CDR1 SGHNT and CDR2 YYREEE (reference sequence).

The CDR3 nucleotides are TGTGCCACTCTAGGACAGGAAAATCAGCCCCAGCATTTT. It codes for CATLGQENQPQHF. The chain recombines TRBV19 with TRBJ1-5; 7 bases are a match to TRBD1. After removal of 10 bases from V and 4 bases from J, the junction contained 7 bases not matched to a gene. The germline V gene encodes CDR1 LNHDA and CDR2 SQIVND (reference sequence). The CDR3 covers 13 residues.

The V and J genes are TRBV7-2 and TRBJ1-2, with D possibly being TRBD1 (6 bases). V was clipped by 5 bases and J by 7 bases, with 11 bases between them. The germline V gene has CDR1 SGHTA and CDR2 FQGNSA. The CDR3 has 12 amino acids. The chain's CDR3 is CASSPGVLGYTF. The CDR3 nucleotides read TGTGCCAGCAGCCCAGGGGTCCTTGGCTACACCTTC. The whole variable domain, remainder taken from reference TRBV7-2 and TRBJ1-2, is GAGVSQSPSNKVTEKGKDVELRCDPISGHTALYWYRQSLGQGLEFLIYFQGNSAPDKSGLPSDRFSAERTGGSVSTLTIQRTQQEDSAVYLCASSPGVLGYTFGSGTRLTVV.

The rearrangement joins TRBV7-9 to TRBJ2-3; 14 bases line up with TRBD2. V lost 4 bases to trimming and J lost 6 bases; unmatched junction nucleotides: 9. Germline loops: CDR1 SEHNR, CDR2 FQNEAQ (reference sequence). CDR3 size: 17 residues. DNA of the CDR3: TGTGCCAGCAGCTCTCGTCGACTAGCGGGAGGGCGTGATACGCAGTATTTT. Protein sequence: CASSSRRLAGGRDTQYF.

The rearrangement uses TRBV5-1 and TRBJ1-3; TRBD1 matches at 10 bases. Germline assignment: CDR1 SGHRS and CDR2 YFSETQ. Germline trimming cut 0 bases from V and 0 bases from J; bases unmatched to any gene: 6. The CDR3 is made up of 18 amino acids. The CDR3 region is CASSLGDRGSYSGNTIYF. CDR3 sequence (DNA): TGCGCCAGCAGCTTGGGGGACAGGGGCTCCTACTCTGGAAACACCATATATTTT.

This chain links TRBV10-3 with TRBJ2-1; 9 bases are shared with TRBD2. The CDR3 totals 15 residues. Germline assignment: CDR1 ENHRY and CDR2 SYGVKD. Trimming at V came to 6 bases and at J to 4 bases, leaving 7 bases not matched to a gene. The CDR3 sequence: CAIRGLAGPYNEQFF. The CDR3 region has the DNA TGTGCCATCAGGGGTCTAGCGGGGCCTTACAATGAGCAGTTCTTC.

The V call is TRBV14, the J call TRBJ1-5; TRBD1 matches 7 bases. Germline CDR1 and CDR2: SGHDN and FVKESK. CDR3 length equals 17 residues. V gave up 5 bases and J gave up 0 bases; unmatched junction bases: 10. CDR3: CASSDSGTDYSNQPQHF. In DNA form, the CDR3 reads TGTGCCAGCAGCGATAGCGGGACAGATTATAGCAATCAGCCCCAGCATTTT.

V usage is TRBV5-4 and J usage is TRBJ1-4; 7 bases line up with TRBD1. The CDR3 is made up of 14 amino acids. V lost 5 bases and J lost 5; bases outside the gene matches: 6. Germline lookup yields CDR1 SGHNT and CDR2 YYREEE (reference sequence). The CDR3 nucleotides are TGTGCCAGCAGTACCGGGACAGAGAATGAAAAACTGTTTTTT. Translation: CASSTGTENEKLFF.

The rearrangement joins TRBV10-3 to TRBJ1-3; weak D call: TRBD1 (5 bases). The length of the CDR3 is 15 residues. Deletions cut 7 bases from V and 4 bases from J, with 17 bases between. Germline-derived CDR1 and CDR2 are ENHRY and SYGVKD. CDR3 amino acids: CAINPTGFAGNTIYF. As DNA, the CDR3 is TGTGCCATCAACCCCACAGGTTTCGCCGGAAACACCATATATTTT.

This rearrangement joins TRBV7-9 to TRBJ2-1; TRBD2 matches at 14 bases. From germline, CDR1 is SEHNR and CDR2 FQNEAQ (reference sequence). J gave up 0 bases and V 1 base, and 2 bases lay outside the gene matches. The CDR3 totals 18 residues. The CDR3 DNA reads TGTGCCAGCAGCTTAGTAGGGACTAGCGGGAGCTCCTACAATGAGCAGTTCTTC. It is translated as CASSLVGTSGSSYNEQFF.

V and J are TRBV19 and TRBJ1-1, with a weak D call TRBD1 (6 bases). This CDR3 has 15 residues. Trimming pared 5 bases from V and 1 base from J, leaving 14 bases between. Germline lookup yields CDR1 LNHDA and CDR2 SQIVND (reference sequence). Here the CDR3 reads CASSSWTDGNTEAFF. The DNA of the CDR3 is TGTGCCAGTAGTTCCTGGACAGACGGGAACACTGAAGCTTTCTTT.

In DNA, the CDR3 is TGTGCCAGCAGCTCAGAGACAGGTTATTCACCCCTCCACTTT. Translation: CASSSETGYSPLHF. The chain couples TRBV7-2 to TRBJ1-6; tentative D call: TRBD1 (6 bases). CDR1 SGHTA and CDR2 FQGNSA come from the germline V gene. V dropped 4 bases and J dropped 8 bases, with 12 bases sitting between them. This CDR3 comprises 14 residues.